This is a list of T cell receptor beta chains from one sample in a study of blood T cell repertoires in COVID-19. Generated by immunoSEQ multiplex PCR, the TCRdb table keeps only in-frame clones and is missing some. In the table there are roughly 200,000 clones, about 85% of which are singletons. Sequenced input: peripheral blood. Receptor source: a woman aged 18-35 years who had recovered from COVID-19. Both conserved end residues are part of each CDR3. D genes are given only for firm matches. Rows give clone size only sometimes, using once, few, many, or a class for an expanded clone.

V gene	J gene	D gene	clone size	CDR3 protein	CDR3 DNA
TRBV18	TRBJ1-2	.	.	CASSPEQDYGYTF	TGTGCCAGCTCACCGGAACAGGACTATGGCTACACCTTC
TRBV9	TRBJ1-2	.	.	CASSPGKGNRGGRINYGYTF	TGTGCCAGCAGCCCGGGGAAAGGAAACCGAGGCGGTCGAATTAACTATGGCTACACCTTC
TRBV19	TRBJ1-3	.	.	CASASRAGNTIYF	TGTGCCAGCGCCTCGAGGGCTGGAAACACCATATATTTT
TRBV11-3	TRBJ2-1	TRBD2	.	CASSFSRSGKNNEQFF	TGTGCCAGCAGCTTCTCAAGAAGCGGGAAAAACAATGAGCAGTTCTTC
TRBV28	TRBJ2-1	TRBD2	once	CASSVLAGQSSYNEQFF	TGTGCCAGCAGTGTACTAGCGGGACAGAGCTCCTACAATGAGCAGTTCTTC
TRBV4-1	TRBJ2-2	TRBD2	.	CASSQDLGLAGGTANTGELFF	TGCGCCAGCAGCCAAGACCTCGGACTAGCGGGGGGAACCGCGAACACCGGGGAGCTGTTTTTT
TRBV19	TRBJ1-1	.	once	CASSIHGTLNTEAFF	TGTGCCAGTAGTATCCACGGGACACTTAACACTGAAGCTTTCTTT
TRBV7-6	TRBJ1-1	.	.	CASSLTTNTEAFF	TGTGCCAGCAGCTTAACAACGAACACTGAAGCTTTCTTT
TRBV9	TRBJ2-2	TRBD1	.	CASSGAGTVNTGELFF	TGTGCCAGCAGCGGCGCCGGGACAGTAAACACCGGGGAGCTGTTTTTT
TRBV4-3	TRBJ2-1	TRBD2	.	CASSQEGVAGGNYNEQFF	TGCGCCAGCAGCCAAGAGGGGGTAGCGGGAGGCAACTACAATGAGCAGTTCTTC
TRBV30	TRBJ2-7	.	.	CAWSRSPPAYEQYF	TGTGCCTGGAGCCGGTCTCCGCCCGCCTACGAGCAGTACTTC
TRBV10-3	TRBJ2-1	.	.	CAISEFSREDTYNEQFF	TGTGCCATCAGTGAGTTCTCGAGGGAGGATACCTACAATGAGCAGTTCTTC
TRBV5-1	TRBJ2-3	TRBD2	.	CASSPLAGTDTQYF	TGCGCCAGCAGCCCGTTAGCGGGTACAGATACGCAGTATTTT
TRBV28	TRBJ1-2	.	.	CASTILTGHYGYTF	TGTGCCAGCACAATATTGACAGGCCATTATGGCTACACCTTC
TRBV4-1	TRBJ1-3	.	.	CASSQEASRPGGGNTIYF	TGCGCCAGCAGCCAAGAAGCGAGCCGCCCGGGAGGAGGAAACACCATATATTTT
TRBV27	TRBJ1-2	.	few	CASSFFQGSGGYTF	TGTGCCAGCAGTTTTTTTCAGGGGTCGGGTGGCTACACCTTC
TRBV6-5	TRBJ2-3	.	.	CASSYHRGTDTQYF	TGTGCCAGCAGTTACCACCGGGGCACAGATACGCAGTATTTT
TRBV13	TRBJ2-7	TRBD2	.	CASRPLAEPYEQYF	TGTGCCAGCAGGCCACTAGCGGAGCCCTACGAGCAGTACTTC
TRBV4-1	TRBJ2-7	TRBD2	.	CASSFRTSGPSSSYEQYF	TGCGCCAGCAGCTTCCGGACTAGCGGGCCGTCAAGCTCCTACGAGCAGTACTTC
TRBV6-1	TRBJ2-2	TRBD2	few	CASSEGAGEPLYEELFF	TGTGCCAGCAGTGAAGGAGCGGGAGAACCCCTTTACGAGGAGCTGTTTTTT
TRBV3-1/TRBV3-2	TRBJ2-5	.	.	CASSKRQWEETQYF	TGTGCCAGCAGCAAACGACAGTGGGAAGAGACCCAGTACTTC
TRBV27	TRBJ2-7	.	once	CASSSRGVSSYEQYF	TGTGCCAGCAGTTCCCGCGGGGTTAGCTCCTACGAGCAGTACTTC
TRBV29-1	TRBJ2-1	TRBD2	.	CSVGTSGRAPGNEQFF	TGCAGCGTTGGGACTAGCGGGAGGGCCCCGGGCAATGAGCAGTTCTTC
TRBV4-1	TRBJ2-5	.	.	CASSQDRETQYF	TGCGCCAGCAGCCAAGATCGGGAGACCCAGTACTTC
TRBV25-1	TRBJ2-7	TRBD2	.	CASSQASGRLSSYEQYF	TGTGCCAGCAGTCAGGCTAGCGGGAGGTTGAGCTCCTACGAGCAGTACTTC
TRBV5-6	TRBJ1-2	.	.	CASSLGARGYTF	TGTGCCAGCAGCTTAGGGGCGAGGGGCTACACCTTC
TRBV6-5	TRBJ1-1	.	once	CASRSFPNTEAFF	TGTGCCAGCAGGTCATTCCCGAACACTGAAGCTTTCTTT
TRBV6-2/TRBV6-3	TRBJ1-5	TRBD1	.	CASSYSPSGQGFPQPQHF	TGTGCCAGCAGTTACTCACCCTCGGGACAGGGTTTTCCTCAGCCCCAGCATTTT
TRBV6-5	TRBJ1-5	TRBD1	.	CASSPTGRNQPQHF	TGTGCCAGCAGCCCGACAGGGCGGAACCAGCCCCAGCATTTT